This TCR beta chain was captured by sequencing in a study of tumor-infiltrating lymphocytes in primary liver carcinoma. Across the whole study: By surgical resection, the patients were treated for their primary liver carcinoma.

In regard to this clonotype: One end of the junction fails to match germline, which may point to a read error.

Both blood RNA, taken from unsorted whole blood, and germline DNA were extracted. TCR beta cDNA was reverse-transcribed from about 500 ng of total RNA. The reaction used a constant-region primer and ProtoScript II reverse transcriptase. Three nested multiplex PCR rounds of slightly modified ARM-PCR generated TCR beta libraries. MiXCR was run by TCRdb on the multiplex PCR reads, yielding one entry per CDR3 protein. This sample has approximately 330,000 distinct CDR3 sequences, with roughly two thirds found just once. Sequencing was done on a sample of peripheral blood. The sequence came from a man aged 40-49 years with primary liver carcinoma and hepatitis B virus infection.

In DNA form, the CDR3 reads TGCGCCAGCAGTCAAACAACAGGGGGCCGTGGAAACACCACATATTTT. Encoded protein: CASSQTTGGRGNTTYF. The chain combines TRBV4-3 with TRBJ1-3; the match to TRBD1 covers 9 bases. CDR3 length: 16 amino acids. Per germline, CDR1 LGHNA and CDR2 YSLEER.